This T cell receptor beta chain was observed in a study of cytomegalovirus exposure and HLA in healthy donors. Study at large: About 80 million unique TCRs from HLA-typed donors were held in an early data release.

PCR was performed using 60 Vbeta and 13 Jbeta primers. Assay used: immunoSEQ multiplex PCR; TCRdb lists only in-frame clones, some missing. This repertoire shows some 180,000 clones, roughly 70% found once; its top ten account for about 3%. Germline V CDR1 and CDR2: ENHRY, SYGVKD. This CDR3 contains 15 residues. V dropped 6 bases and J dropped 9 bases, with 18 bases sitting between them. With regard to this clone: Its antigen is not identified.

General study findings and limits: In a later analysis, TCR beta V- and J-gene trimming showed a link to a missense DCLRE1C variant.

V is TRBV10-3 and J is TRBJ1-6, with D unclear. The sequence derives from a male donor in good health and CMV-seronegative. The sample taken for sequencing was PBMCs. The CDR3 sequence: CAIRGGQTEGSPLHF. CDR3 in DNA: TGTGCCATCAGAGGAGGGCAGACGGAAGGTTCACCCCTCCACTTT.